This T cell receptor (beta chain) came from a study of T cell responses to AZD1222 COVID-19 vaccine (dated by TCRdb to about 2021). Background on the whole study: AZD1222 recipients given second doses at about 4 weeks or at about 12 weeks were pooled, since spike-specific TCR depth and breadth were not found to differ between the two schedules. TCR sequencing was performed for 230 to 250 trial participants, of whom around 210 were given two doses of AZD1222 and around 25 were given two doses of MenACWY control vaccine. Enrollment into the trials was organized by age into subgroups of 18-55, 56-69 and 70-plus years, and those subgroups contained roughly 150, 30 and 60 TCR-sequenced participants, respectively.

The sample's time point label is to be understood as: baseline before first vaccination. Samples from vaccinated people were obtained from the UK trials COV001 and COV002, which included a single-blind randomized controlled phase 2/3 trial of AZD1222 (ChAdOx1 nCoV-19) in healthy adults. For TCRbeta chain sequencing, PBMC samples were collected from trial participants at day 0 and at day 28 after the second dose. The CDR3 regions of human TCRbeta chains were analyzed by immunosequencing. The source study handled its data this way. TCRs in the repertoires were compared against a reference library of SARS-CoV-2-specific TCRs that had been generated with the MIRA antigen-specificity platform. Breadth was defined as the fraction of unique TCRs that were SARS-CoV-2-associated, and depth was defined as the fraction of total T cells that were SARS-CoV-2-associated. Using the MIRA data, each spike-specific TCR was mapped to the spike region that the TCR reacts to and placed in a CD4 or CD8 class. Log10-transformed breadth and depth values were compared by one-way ANOVA with Sidak's multiple comparisons tests. TCRdb retrieved this table from immuneACCESS and kept in-frame rearrangements only. Not all clones are present; in checked studies, unresolved V genes account for under half, and no reason is known for the remainder. V, J and clone size are those of that table, while D and trimming were read from the DNA. The sample table shows 100,000 to 150,000 clones, and over 70% are seen once. More than 5.5% of the sample rests with the top ten.

Overall results and qualifications from the work: After two AZD1222 doses, spike-specific TCR breadth and depth were significantly higher than at day 0 and than in MenACWY recipients. The vaccine-associated CD4 TCRs covered the entire spike protein, and the dominant responses fell in regions 160-218 and 743-854. Nearly half of unique spike-specific TCRs reportedly recognized epitopes outside regions mutated in the B.1.351 and B.1.1.7 variants. Because no day 14 peak-response samples were available, repertoires were characterized only after the peak T cell response. Conclusions about previously exposed vaccinees were limited because only a handful of AZD1222 recipients were SARS-CoV-2 seropositive at baseline. Most participants were white British and females outnumbered males, and the authors suggested that clonal diversity may have been underestimated. The 56-69-year group was small, and its depth increase did not reach significance, likely because of low power.

The germline V gene (reference sequence) provides CDR1 LGHDT and CDR2 YNNKEL. Including the terminal cysteine and phenylalanine, the CDR3 comprises 14 residues. The entry retains the CDR3 DNA only, 42 bases that are in frame from base 1. A distance of 10 bases separates the germline ends of V and J, which lose 2 bases and 2 bases respectively. This clone is a singleton in its sample. Which antigen it targets is not known. No per-base quality is available; no much larger clone lies one base away. This sequence originates from an adult in good health. This specimen was peripheral blood, taken on day 0 of AZD1222 vaccination. In this chain, TRBV3-1 (or the pseudogene TRBV3-2) is recombined with TRBJ2-7, with the D call perhaps TRBD1 or TRBD2, as 5 bases match in each case. The CDR3: CASSQTGTTYEQYF. The bases read TGTGCCAGCAGCCAAACCGGGACCACCTACGAGCAGTACTTC.